Listed below are T cell receptor beta chains from one sample, sequenced in a study of blood T cell repertoires in COVID-19. Sequencing used immunoSEQ multiplex PCR; TCRdb keeps in-frame clones, though not all of them. The table lists around 160,000 clones, 88% of them singletons. Sequencing was done on a sample of peripheral blood. The source is a human donor in a cohort sampled during active COVID-19. The CDR3 runs from the conserved cysteine through the conserved F or W. The D gene is left open where the match is weak. Size is omitted from some rows. Given values are once, few, many or a class for expanded clones.

V	D	J	size	CDR3	DNA
TRBV4-3	NA	TRBJ1-4	NA	CASSLFGLSGDGNEKLFF	TGCGCCAGCAGCCTGTTTGGGCTCTCAGGGGATGGTAATGAAAAACTGTTTTTT
TRBV7-2	NA	TRBJ2-5	NA	CASSLGRVYQETQYF	TGTGCCAGCAGCTTAGGACGGGTTTACCAAGAGACCCAGTACTTC
TRBV7-9	NA	TRBJ1-5	NA	CASSLDSGGNQPQHF	TGTGCCAGCAGCTTAGACTCCGGGGGCAATCAGCCCCAGCATTTT
TRBV28	TRBD2	TRBJ2-3	NA	CASIGLAGLSDTQYF	TGTGCCAGCATAGGACTAGCGGGCCTTTCAGATACGCAGTATTTT
TRBV15	TRBD2	TRBJ2-7	NA	CATSREASGGYEQYF	TGTGCCACCAGCAGAGAGGCTAGCGGGGGTTACGAGCAGTACTTC
TRBV18	NA	TRBJ2-2	NA	CASSGWTGELFF	TGTGCCAGCTCCGGTTGGACCGGGGAGCTGTTTTTT
TRBV2	TRBD1	TRBJ2-7	NA	CASSVTGASSNYEQYF	TGTGCCAGCAGTGTGACAGGGGCCTCCTCCAACTACGAGCAGTACTTC
TRBV18	NA	TRBJ1-3	NA	CASSQDSSGNTIYF	TGTGCCAGCTCACAGGACAGCTCTGGAAACACCATATATTTT
TRBV18	NA	TRBJ2-1	NA	CASSPQVSYNEQFF	TGTGCCAGCTCACCCCAGGTTAGTTACAATGAGCAGTTCTTC
TRBV18	TRBD2	TRBJ2-1	NA	CASSPETSGMQFF	TGTGCCAGCTCACCCGAGACTAGCGGGATGCAGTTCTTC
TRBV7-2	NA	TRBJ2-7	NA	CASSPSRGASYEQYF	TGTGCCAGCAGCCCAAGCAGGGGCGCATCCTACGAGCAGTACTTC
TRBV3-1/TRBV3-2	NA	TRBJ1-2	NA	CASSPGRGYTF	TGTGCCAGCAGCCCTGGGAGGGGCTACACCTTC
TRBV2	NA	TRBJ1-1	NA	CASSDGGVRNFERTEAFF	TGTGCCAGCAGTGACGGGGGTGTACGAAATTTTGAACGGACTGAAGCTTTCTTT
TRBV6-5	TRBD1	TRBJ2-7	NA	CASSYSAGGSYEQYF	TGTGCCAGCAGTTACTCGGCAGGGGGCTCCTACGAGCAGTACTTC
TRBV4-3	NA	TRBJ1-2	NA	CASSLTDGGGYTF	TGCGCCAGCAGCTTGACCGACGGGGGTGGCTACACCTTC
TRBV5-1	NA	TRBJ2-6	once	CASSLGRTAIQPSSGANVLTF	TGCGCCAGCAGCTTGGGGAGGACAGCAATACAGCCGAGCTCTGGGGCCAACGTCCTGACTTTC
TRBV15	NA	TRBJ2-5	NA	CATSRPRGSSGTQYF	TGTGCCACCAGCAGACCAAGGGGGTCTTCAGGGACCCAGTACTTC
TRBV4-3	NA	TRBJ1-1	NA	CASSQDLGTSSFEAFF	TGCGCCAGCAGCCAAGATCTAGGCACGTCAAGTTTTGAAGCTTTCTTT
TRBV5-1	NA	TRBJ2-5	NA	CASSIIGSEETQYF	TGCGCCAGCAGCATCATCGGGTCTGAGGAGACCCAGTACTTC
TRBV19	TRBD2	TRBJ2-1	NA	CASSTRLAGSYNEQFF	TGTGCCAGTAGTACCCGACTAGCGGGGTCCTACAATGAGCAGTTCTTC
TRBV19	NA	TRBJ1-4	NA	CASSLPGRGNEKLFF	TGTGCCAGTAGTCTCCCCGGTCGGGGGAATGAAAAACTGTTTTTT
TRBV11-3	NA	TRBJ2-1	NA	CASSLGGDSYREQFF	TGTGCCAGCAGCTTAGGAGGGGACTCCTACAGGGAGCAGTTCTTC
TRBV6-6	TRBD1	TRBJ2-2	NA	CASSYSGQGKAGELFF	TGTGCCAGCAGTTACTCGGGACAGGGGAAAGCCGGGGAGCTGTTTTTT
TRBV7-2	TRBD2	TRBJ2-5	NA	CASSPLAGGLGETQYF	TGTGCCAGCAGCCCCCTCGCGGGAGGGCTCGGGGAGACCCAGTACTTC
TRBV30	TRBD1	TRBJ1-1	once	CAWSRQGRAGEAFF	TGTGCCTGGAGTAGACAGGGAAGGGCCGGTGAAGCTTTCTTT
TRBV12-1	NA	TRBJ2-7	NA	CASIIASGGTIEQYF	TGTGCCAGCATCATAGCCTCAGGGGGCACGATTGAGCAGTACTTC
TRBV6-5	TRBD1	TRBJ2-7	NA	CASSTGQGMREQYF	TGTGCCAGCAGTACGGGACAGGGTATGAGGGAGCAGTACTTC
TRBV7-2	NA	TRBJ1-2	NA	CASSLTFDGVDYTF	TGTGCCAGCAGCTTAACGTTCGACGGGGTGGACTACACCTTC
TRBV5-8	TRBD2	TRBJ2-1	NA	CASSLGLAGGNYNEQFF	TGTGCCAGCAGTTTAGGACTAGCGGGGGGTAACTACAATGAGCAGTTCTTC
TRBV27	NA	TRBJ1-6	NA	CASRTGAFSPLHF	TGTGCCAGCAGGACAGGTGCCTTCTCACCCCTCCACTTT
TRBV9	TRBD2	TRBJ2-7	few	CASSVGVTSGFDSYEQYF	TGTGCCAGCAGCGTTGGCGTGACTAGCGGGTTTGACTCCTACGAGCAGTACTTC
TRBV5-1	NA	TRBJ1-4	NA	CASSLGDTPTNEKLFF	TGCGCCAGCAGCTTGGGTGACACCCCAACTAATGAAAAACTGTTTTTT
TRBV28	NA	TRBJ1-5	NA	CATRAGSLNQPQHF	TGTGCCACCAGGGCGGGCAGTTTAAATCAGCCCCAGCATTTT
TRBV7-2	NA	TRBJ2-7	once	CASSFSAEPPDEQYF	TGTGCCAGCAGCTTCAGCGCGGAACCCCCCGACGAGCAGTACTTC
TRBV23-1	TRBD1	TRBJ2-5	once	CASIQGSQETQYF	TGCGCCAGCATACAGGGGAGCCAAGAGACCCAGTACTTC
TRBV5-1	NA	TRBJ1-6	NA	CASSLAGAGSNSPLHF	TGCGCCAGCAGCTTAGCTGGGGCAGGTTCCAATTCACCCCTCCACTTT
TRBV19	NA	TRBJ1-5	NA	CASKQGANQPQHF	TGTGCCAGTAAACAGGGTGCTAATCAGCCCCAGCATTTT
TRBV4-2	TRBD2	TRBJ2-5	few	CASSQDTTSGQETQYF	TGTGCCAGCAGCCAAGATACTACTAGCGGGCAAGAGACCCAGTACTTC
TRBV10-1	NA	TRBJ1-5	NA	CASTGGENQPQHF	TGCGCCAGCACTGGGGGGGAGAATCAGCCCCAGCATTTT
TRBV6-5	NA	TRBJ2-1	few	CASSYSEVGYNEQFF	TGTGCCAGCAGTTACTCGGAGGTTGGCTACAATGAGCAGTTCTTC
TRBV7-2	TRBD2	TRBJ2-1	NA	CASSLATSGGSSYNEQFF	TGTGCCAGCAGCTTAGCCACCAGCGGGGGTTCCTCATACAATGAGCAGTTCTTC
TRBV9	NA	TRBJ1-1	NA	CASSQGLTVNMNTEAFF	TGTGCCAGCAGTCAAGGGTTGACAGTCAACATGAACACTGAAGCTTTCTTT
TRBV7-9	TRBD2	TRBJ2-7	NA	CASSLSGTYYEQYF	TGTGCCAGCAGCCTGAGCGGGACCTACTACGAGCAGTACTTC
TRBV29-1	NA	TRBJ1-5	NA	CSAGTGDSNQPQHF	TGCAGCGCCGGAACCGGGGATAGCAATCAGCCCCAGCATTTT
TRBV2	TRBD2	TRBJ2-1	NA	CAWGLAVWEQFF	TGTGCCTGGGGACTAGCGGTTTGGGAGCAGTTCTTC
TRBV2	TRBD1	TRBJ1-1	once	CASTVLARGRTEAFF	TGTGCCAGCACCGTACTGGCCAGGGGGAGGACTGAAGCTTTCTTT
TRBV28	TRBD2	TRBJ2-3	NA	CASKNRGRIRDTQYF	TGTGCCAGCAAAAACCGCGGGAGGATTCGGGATACGCAGTATTTT
TRBV27	TRBD1	TRBJ1-2	NA	CASSSGQGNYGYTF	TGTGCCAGCAGTTCCGGACAGGGAAACTATGGCTACACCTTC
TRBV11-2	TRBD2	TRBJ2-5	NA	CASSFFDGGTGETQYF	TGTGCCAGCAGCTTCTTCGACGGGGGGACGGGAGAGACCCAGTACTTC
TRBV6-1	NA	TRBJ2-4	NA	CASSEPGSAKNIQYF	TGTGCCAGCAGTGAGCCAGGGTCGGCCAAAAACATTCAGTACTTC
TRBV7-9	TRBD1	TRBJ2-1	NA	CASSRQGIAYNEQFF	TGTGCCAGCAGCCGACAGGGGATCGCCTACAATGAGCAGTTCTTC